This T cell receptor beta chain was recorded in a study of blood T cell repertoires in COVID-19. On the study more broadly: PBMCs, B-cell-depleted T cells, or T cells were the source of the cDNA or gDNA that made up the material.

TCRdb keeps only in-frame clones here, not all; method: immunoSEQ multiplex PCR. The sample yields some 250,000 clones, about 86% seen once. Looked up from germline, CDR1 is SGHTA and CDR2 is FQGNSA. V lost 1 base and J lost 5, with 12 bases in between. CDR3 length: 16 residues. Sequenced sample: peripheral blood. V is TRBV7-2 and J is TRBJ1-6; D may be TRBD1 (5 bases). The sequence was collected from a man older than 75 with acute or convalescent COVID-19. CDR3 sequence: CASSLVRQTNNSPLHF. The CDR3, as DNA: TGTGCCAGCAGCTTAGTAAGACAGACAAATAATTCACCCCTCCACTTT.